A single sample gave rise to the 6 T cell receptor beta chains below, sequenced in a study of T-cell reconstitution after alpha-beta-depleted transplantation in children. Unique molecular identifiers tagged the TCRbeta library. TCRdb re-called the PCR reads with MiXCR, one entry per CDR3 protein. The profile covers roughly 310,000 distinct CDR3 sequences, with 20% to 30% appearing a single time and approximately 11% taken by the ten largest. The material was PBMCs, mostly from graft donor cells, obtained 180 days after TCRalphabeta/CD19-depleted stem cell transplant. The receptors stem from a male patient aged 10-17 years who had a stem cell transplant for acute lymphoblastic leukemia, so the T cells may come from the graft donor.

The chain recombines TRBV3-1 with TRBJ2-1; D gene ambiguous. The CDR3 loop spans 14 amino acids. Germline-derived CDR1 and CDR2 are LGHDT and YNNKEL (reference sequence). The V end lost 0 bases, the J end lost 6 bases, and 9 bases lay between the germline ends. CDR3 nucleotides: TGTGCCAGCAGCCAAGAGATGGTCAGCAATGAGCAGTTCTTC. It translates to CASSQEMVSNEQFF.

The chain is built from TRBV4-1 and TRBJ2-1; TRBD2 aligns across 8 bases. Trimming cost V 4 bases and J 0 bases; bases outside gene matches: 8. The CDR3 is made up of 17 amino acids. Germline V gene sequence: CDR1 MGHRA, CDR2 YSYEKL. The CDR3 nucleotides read TGCGCCAGCAGCCCCCCGGGGGGGTATAGCTCCTACAATGAGCAGTTCTTC. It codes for CASSPPGGYSSYNEQFF.

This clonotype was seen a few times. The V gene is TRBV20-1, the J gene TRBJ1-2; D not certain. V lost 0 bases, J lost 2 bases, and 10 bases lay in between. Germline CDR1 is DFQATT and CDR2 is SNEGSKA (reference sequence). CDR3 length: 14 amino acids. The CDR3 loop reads CSARDRLRNYGYTF. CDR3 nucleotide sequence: TGCAGTGCTAGAGATCGTCTCCGGAACTATGGCTACACCTTC.

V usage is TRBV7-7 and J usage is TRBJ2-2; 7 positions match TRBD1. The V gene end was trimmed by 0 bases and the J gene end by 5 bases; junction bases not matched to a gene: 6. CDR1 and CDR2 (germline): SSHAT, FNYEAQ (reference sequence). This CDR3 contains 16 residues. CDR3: CASSLAKGGGTGELFF. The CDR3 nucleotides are TGTGCCAGCAGCTTAGCTAAAGGGGGCGGTACCGGGGAGCTGTTTTTT.

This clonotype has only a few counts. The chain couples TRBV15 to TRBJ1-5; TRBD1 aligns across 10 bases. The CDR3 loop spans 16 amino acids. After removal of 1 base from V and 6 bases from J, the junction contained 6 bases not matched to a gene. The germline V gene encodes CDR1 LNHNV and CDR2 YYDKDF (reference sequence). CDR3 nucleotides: TGTGCCACCAGCAGAGGCGAGGACAGGGGGAGTCAGCCCCAGCATTTT. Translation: CATSRGEDRGSQPQHF.

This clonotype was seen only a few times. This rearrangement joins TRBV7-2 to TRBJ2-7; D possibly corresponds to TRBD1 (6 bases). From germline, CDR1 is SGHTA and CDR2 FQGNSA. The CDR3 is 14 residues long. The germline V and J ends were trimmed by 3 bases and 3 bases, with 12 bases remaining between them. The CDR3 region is CASSFPDRYYEQYF. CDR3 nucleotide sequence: TGTGCCAGCAGCTTCCCGGACAGATACTACGAGCAGTACTTC.